This T cell receptor (beta chain) was profiled in a study of blood T cell repertoires in COVID-19. Per the study methods: Amplification of reference gene primers provided the estimated nucleated cell counts. The method was immunoSEQ multiplex PCR; TCRdb's version includes in-frame clones alone and lacks a portion of them. V, J and clone size derive from that table, while D and trimming were established from the DNA sequence. The sample carries 250,000 or so clones, more than 65% recorded once. V gave up 0 bases and J gave up 8 bases; unmatched junction bases: 6. CDR1 and CDR2 (germline): SGHAT, FQNNGV. The CDR3 covers 16 residues.

The TCR comes from a man aged 50 or older who had recovered from COVID-19. The gene calls are TRBV11-2 and TRBJ2-4; TRBD1 agrees at 11 bases. Sequencing was carried out using PBMCs or T cells enriched from blood (not recorded which). CDR3 protein: CASSLDRGTGGYIQYF. The CDR3 DNA sequence: TGTGCCAGCAGCTTAGATCGGGGGACAGGGGGTTACATTCAGTACTTC.